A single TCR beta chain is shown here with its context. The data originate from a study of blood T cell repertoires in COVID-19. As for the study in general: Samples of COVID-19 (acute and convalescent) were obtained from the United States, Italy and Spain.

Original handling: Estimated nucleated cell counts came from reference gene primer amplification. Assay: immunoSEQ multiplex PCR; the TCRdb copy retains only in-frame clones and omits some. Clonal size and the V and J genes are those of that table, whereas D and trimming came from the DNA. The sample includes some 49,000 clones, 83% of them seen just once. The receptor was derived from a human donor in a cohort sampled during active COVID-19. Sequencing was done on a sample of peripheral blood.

The CDR3 protein is CASSKQGGNTDTQYF. For the CDR3, the DNA is TGTGCCAGTAGTAAACAGGGGGGGAACACAGATACGCAGTATTTT. This sequence joins TRBV19 and TRBJ2-3; perhaps TRBD1 as D (8 bases). This CDR3 has 15 amino acids. CDR1 is LNHDA, CDR2 SQIVND, per germline (reference sequence). The V and J ends lost 4 bases and 2 bases respectively, with 13 bases between them.